This entry lists 10 T cell receptor beta chains sequenced from one sample in a study of naive and memory T cell subsets. TCR cDNA received a 3' ligated oligonucleotide that carried a UMI. Ligated cDNA underwent four rounds of PCR with nested alpha and beta constant region primers and SP2. Each CDR3 protein gets one entry after TCRdb re-called the 5' RACE reads with MiXCR. The sample has around 56,000 distinct CDR3 sequences, 7.6% seen once. The source of these receptors is a female donor in good health.

This clonotype was seen at least ten times. This chain links TRBV5-1 with TRBJ1-5; D is uncertain. V was trimmed by 5 bases and J by 7 bases, leaving 13 bases between them. CDR3 size: 13 residues. Germline values: CDR1 SGHRS, CDR2 YFSETQ. The CDR3, as DNA: TGCGCCAGCAGTCTGGCCCTGGGACAGCCCCAGCATTTT. This encodes CASSLALGQPQHF.

In this sample, this clonotype turned up a few times. V is TRBV6-2 or TRBV6-3 and J is TRBJ2-2; tentative D call: TRBD2 (6 bases). The CDR3 spans 15 residues. Trimming removed 5 bases at V and 6 bases at J, with 16 bases between. Germline CDR1 is MNHEY and CDR2 is SVGEGT. CDR3 protein: CASSTGGERAGELFF. In DNA form, the CDR3 reads TGTGCCAGCAGTACCGGGGGAGAGCGGGCCGGGGAGCTGTTTTTT.

The chain has TRBV7-8 and TRBJ2-3; D gene ambiguous. This CDR3 region has 14 residues. Germline V gives CDR1 SGHVS, CDR2 FQNEAQ. V was cut by 5 bases and J by 2 bases, with 11 bases left in between. CDR3 region: CASSIGPPTDTQYF. The DNA for the CDR3 is TGTGCCAGCAGCATCGGACCTCCCACAGATACGCAGTATTTT.

The genes are TRBV3-1 and TRBJ1-1, with a tentative D call TRBD1 (6 bases). The CDR3 loop spans 16 amino acids. Trimming took off 3 bases at V and 1 base at J, with 15 bases between the two ends. Germline CDR1 LGHDT, CDR2 YNNKEL (reference sequence). DNA of the CDR3: TGTGCCAGCAGCCACCCCGGGGGGGCTAAGAACACTGAAGCTTTCTTT. Protein sequence: CASSHPGGAKNTEAFF.

This clonotype was seen many times. The CDR3 sequence: CASSQDSGLRLSTDTQYF. The CDR3 region has the DNA TGTGCCAGCAGCCAAGATTCCGGACTTCGACTCTCCACAGATACGCAGTATTTT. The chain is built from TRBV4-2 and TRBJ2-3; a possible D gene is TRBD2 (5 bases). Germline V gene lookup returns CDR1 LGHNA and CDR2 YNFKEQ. This CDR3 spans 18 amino acids. The V end lost 0 bases, the J end lost 2 bases, and 18 bases lay between the germline ends.

The V gene is TRBV7-9, the J gene TRBJ2-1; D gene uncertain. V lost 3 bases to trimming and J lost 5 bases, with 20 bases between them. The length of the CDR3 is 17 residues. CDR1 SEHNR and CDR2 FQNEAQ come from the germline V gene (reference sequence). This chain's CDR3 is CASSFRREENLNNEQFF. The CDR3 DNA sequence: TGTGCCAGCAGCTTTCGAAGGGAAGAGAACCTTAACAATGAGCAGTTCTTC.

A few counts support this clonotype. DNA of the CDR3: TGCGCCAGCAGCCCGGCCCCCTTGGGACGGAACTCCTACGAGCAGTACTTC. Translated: CASSPAPLGRNSYEQYF. The V call is TRBV5-1, the J call TRBJ2-7; the D gene could be TRBD1 or TRBD2 (5 bases each). The V end was cut by 4 bases, the J end by 0 bases, with 20 bases between. Germline V CDR1 and CDR2: SGHRS, YFSETQ. CDR3 length equals 17 residues.

This rearrangement joins TRBV7-8 to TRBJ2-3; D call uncertain. Deletions cut 5 bases from V and 0 bases from J, with 9 bases between. Germline CDR1 SGHVS, CDR2 FQNEAQ. The CDR3 length is 14 residues. CDR3 sequence: CASSLLPSTDTQYF. The CDR3 DNA follows: TGTGCCAGCAGCCTCCTACCGAGCACAGATACGCAGTATTTT.

By share, this clonotype ranks as medium-sized. V usage is TRBV6-2 or TRBV6-3 and J usage is TRBJ1-1; 7 bases align to TRBD1. Losses at the gene ends were 6 bases for V and 0 bases for J; bases not matched to a gene: 4. Per the germline V gene, CDR1 is MNHEY and CDR2 is SVGEGT. The CDR3 contains 14 residues. The CDR3 loop is CASRDGQVNTEAFF. Here the CDR3 DNA reads TGTGCCAGCAGGGACGGACAGGTGAACACTGAAGCTTTCTTT.

This clonotype was detected only a few times. The chain has TRBV5-4 and TRBJ2-1, with TRBD1 identical over 7 bases. The CDR3 contains 14 residues. Trimming cost V 4 bases and J 6 bases; bases outside gene matches: 7. CDR1 is SGHNT, CDR2 YYREEE, per germline (reference sequence). The CDR3 bases are TGTGCCAGCAGCACCCCGACAGGGTCCAATGAGCAGTTCTTC. Its translation is CASSTPTGSNEQFF.